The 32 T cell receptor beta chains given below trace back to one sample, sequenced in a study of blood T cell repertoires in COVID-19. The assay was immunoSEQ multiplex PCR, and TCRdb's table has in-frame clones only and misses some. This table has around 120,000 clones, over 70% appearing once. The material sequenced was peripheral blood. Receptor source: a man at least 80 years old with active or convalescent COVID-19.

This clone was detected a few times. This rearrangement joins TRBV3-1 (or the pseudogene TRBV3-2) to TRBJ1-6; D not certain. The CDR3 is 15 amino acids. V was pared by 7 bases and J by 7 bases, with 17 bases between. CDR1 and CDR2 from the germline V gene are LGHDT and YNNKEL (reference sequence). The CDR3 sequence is CASTRGQGRNSPLHF. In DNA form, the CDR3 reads TGTGCCAGCACCCGGGGTCAAGGGCGGAATTCACCCCTCCACTTT.

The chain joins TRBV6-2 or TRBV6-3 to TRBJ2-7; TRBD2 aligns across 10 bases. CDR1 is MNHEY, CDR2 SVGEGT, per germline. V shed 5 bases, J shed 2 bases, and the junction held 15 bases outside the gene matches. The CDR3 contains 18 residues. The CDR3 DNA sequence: TGTGCCAGCAGTGATTCCCCCTCTAGCGGGGGCCGACCCTACGAGCAGTACTTC. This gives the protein CASSDSPSSGGRPYEQYF.

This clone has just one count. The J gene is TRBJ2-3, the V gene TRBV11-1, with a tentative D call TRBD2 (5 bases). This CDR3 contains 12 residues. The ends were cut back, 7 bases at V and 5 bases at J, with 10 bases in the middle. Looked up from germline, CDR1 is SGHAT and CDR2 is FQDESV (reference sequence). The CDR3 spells CASTPGGDTQYF. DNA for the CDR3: TGTGCCAGCACCCCAGGAGGAGATACGCAGTATTTT.

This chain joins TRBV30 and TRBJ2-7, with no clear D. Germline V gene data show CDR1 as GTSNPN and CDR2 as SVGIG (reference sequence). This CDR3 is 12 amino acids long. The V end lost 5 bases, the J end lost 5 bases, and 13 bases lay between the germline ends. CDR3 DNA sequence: TGTGCCTGGGGAAGAGCGAACCACGAGCAGTACTTC. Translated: CAWGRANHEQYF.

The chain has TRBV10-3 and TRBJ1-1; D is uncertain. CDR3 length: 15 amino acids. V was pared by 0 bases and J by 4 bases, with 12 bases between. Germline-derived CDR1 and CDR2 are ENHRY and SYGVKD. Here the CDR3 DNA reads TGTGCCATCAGTGAGTCAGCCGGGGTGGGCACTGAAGCTTTCTTT. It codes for CAISESAGVGTEAFF.

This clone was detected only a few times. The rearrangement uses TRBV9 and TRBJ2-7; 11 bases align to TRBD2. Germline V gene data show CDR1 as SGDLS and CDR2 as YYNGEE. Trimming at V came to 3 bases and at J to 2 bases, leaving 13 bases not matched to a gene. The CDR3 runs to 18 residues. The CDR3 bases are TGTGCCAGCAGCGCGAGCTCATGGGGTAGCGGGGGGGCCTACGAGCAGTACTTC. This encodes CASSASSWGSGGAYEQYF.

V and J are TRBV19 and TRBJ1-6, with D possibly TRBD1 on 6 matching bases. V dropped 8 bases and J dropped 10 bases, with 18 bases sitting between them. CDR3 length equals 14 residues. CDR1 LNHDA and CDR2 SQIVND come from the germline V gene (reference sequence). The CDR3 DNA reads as TGTGCCAGTGCCGGGAGGGGGGGTCGCTCACCCCTCCACTTT. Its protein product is CASAGRGGRSPLHF.

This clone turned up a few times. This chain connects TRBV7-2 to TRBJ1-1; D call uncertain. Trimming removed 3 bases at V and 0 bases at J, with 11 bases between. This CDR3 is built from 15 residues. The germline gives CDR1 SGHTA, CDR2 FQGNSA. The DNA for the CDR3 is TGTGCCAGCAGCTTCGCGGGCGGGATGAACACTGAAGCTTTCTTT. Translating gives CASSFAGGMNTEAFF.

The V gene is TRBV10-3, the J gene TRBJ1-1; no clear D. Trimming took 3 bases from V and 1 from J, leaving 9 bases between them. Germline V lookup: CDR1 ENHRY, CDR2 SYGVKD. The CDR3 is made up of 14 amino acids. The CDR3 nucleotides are TGTGCCATCAGTGATGGCCGGGGGAACACTGAAGCTTTCTTT. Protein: CAISDGRGNTEAFF.

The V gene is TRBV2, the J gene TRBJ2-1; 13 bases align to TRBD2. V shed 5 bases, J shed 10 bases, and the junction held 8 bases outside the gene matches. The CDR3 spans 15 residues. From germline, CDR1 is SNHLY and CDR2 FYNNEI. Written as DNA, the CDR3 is TGTGCCAGCAGTTCCGGGACTAGCGGGGTCGGGGAGCAGTTCTTC. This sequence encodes CASSSGTSGVGEQFF.

The CDR3 DNA reads as TGTGCCAGCAAGGGGGCGCACGAGCAGTACTTC. Translating it yields CASKGAHEQYF. This chain uses TRBV12-3 or TRBV12-4 with TRBJ2-7; 7 bases are a match to TRBD1. This CDR3 region has 11 residues. V gave up 7 bases and J gave up 5 bases; unmatched junction bases: 2.

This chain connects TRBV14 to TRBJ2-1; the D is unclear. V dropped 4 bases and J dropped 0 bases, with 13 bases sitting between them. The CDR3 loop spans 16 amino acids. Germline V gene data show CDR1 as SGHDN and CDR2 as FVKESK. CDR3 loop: CASSPLRGSSYNEQFF. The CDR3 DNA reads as TGTGCCAGCAGCCCACTCAGAGGCAGCTCCTACAATGAGCAGTTCTTC.

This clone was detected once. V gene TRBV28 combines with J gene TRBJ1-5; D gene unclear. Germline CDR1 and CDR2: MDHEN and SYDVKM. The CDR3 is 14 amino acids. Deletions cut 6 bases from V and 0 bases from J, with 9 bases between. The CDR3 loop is CASSRTDSNQPQHF. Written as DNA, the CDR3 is TGTGCCAGCAGCAGAACAGATAGCAATCAGCCCCAGCATTTT.

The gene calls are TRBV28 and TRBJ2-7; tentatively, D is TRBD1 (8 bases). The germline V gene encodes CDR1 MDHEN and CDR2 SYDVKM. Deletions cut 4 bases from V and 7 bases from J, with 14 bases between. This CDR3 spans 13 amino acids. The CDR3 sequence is CASSSEQGGEQYF. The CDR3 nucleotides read TGTGCCAGCAGTTCCGAACAGGGGGGGGAGCAGTACTTC.

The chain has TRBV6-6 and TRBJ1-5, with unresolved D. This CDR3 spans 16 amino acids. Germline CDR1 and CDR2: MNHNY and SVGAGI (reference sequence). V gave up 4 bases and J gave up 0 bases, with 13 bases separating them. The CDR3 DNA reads TGTGCCAGCAGTTCCGGCCGCGGGATTAGCAATCAGCCCCAGCATTTT. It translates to CASSSGRGISNQPQHF.

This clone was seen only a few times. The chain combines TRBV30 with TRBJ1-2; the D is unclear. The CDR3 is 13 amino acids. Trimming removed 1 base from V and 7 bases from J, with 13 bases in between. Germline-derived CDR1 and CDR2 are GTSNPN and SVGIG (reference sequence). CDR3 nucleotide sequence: TGTGCCTGGAGTGACCACACTGACTCTGGCTACACCTTC. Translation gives CAWSDHTDSGYTF.

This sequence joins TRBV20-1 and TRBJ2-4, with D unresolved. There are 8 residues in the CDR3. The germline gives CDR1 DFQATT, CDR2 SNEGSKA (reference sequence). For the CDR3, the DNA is TGCACCCCAACACCTCGGTACTTC. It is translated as CTPTPRYF.

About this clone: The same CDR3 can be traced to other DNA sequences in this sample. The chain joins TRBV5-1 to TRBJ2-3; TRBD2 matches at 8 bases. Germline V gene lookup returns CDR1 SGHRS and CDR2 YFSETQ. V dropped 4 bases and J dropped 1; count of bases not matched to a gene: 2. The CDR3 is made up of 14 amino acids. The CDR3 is CASSPGGGTDTQYF. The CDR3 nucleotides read TGCGCCAGCAGCCCCGGGGGGGGCACAGATACGCAGTATTTT.

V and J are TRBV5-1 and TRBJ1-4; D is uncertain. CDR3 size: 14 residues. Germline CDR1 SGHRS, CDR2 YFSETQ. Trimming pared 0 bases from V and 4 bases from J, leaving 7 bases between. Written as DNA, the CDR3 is TGCGCCAGCAGCTTGGAACCGAGTAATGAAAAACTGTTTTTT. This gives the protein CASSLEPSNEKLFF.

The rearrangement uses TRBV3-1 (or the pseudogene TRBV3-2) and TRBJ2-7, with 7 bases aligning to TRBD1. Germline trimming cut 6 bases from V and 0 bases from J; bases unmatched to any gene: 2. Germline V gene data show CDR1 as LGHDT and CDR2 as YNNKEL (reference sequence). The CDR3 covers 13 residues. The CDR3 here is CASRGQSSYEQYF. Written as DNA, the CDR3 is TGTGCCAGCAGGGGACAGAGCTCCTACGAGCAGTACTTC.

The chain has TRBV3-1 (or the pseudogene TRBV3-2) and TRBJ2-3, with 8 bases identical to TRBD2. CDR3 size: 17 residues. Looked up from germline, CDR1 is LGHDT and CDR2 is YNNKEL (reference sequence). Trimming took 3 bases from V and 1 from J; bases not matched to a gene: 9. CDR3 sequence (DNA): TGTGCCAGCAGCCAGGAGCGGGGGACCCGCTGCACAGATACGCAGTATTTT. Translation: CASSQERGTRCTDTQYF.

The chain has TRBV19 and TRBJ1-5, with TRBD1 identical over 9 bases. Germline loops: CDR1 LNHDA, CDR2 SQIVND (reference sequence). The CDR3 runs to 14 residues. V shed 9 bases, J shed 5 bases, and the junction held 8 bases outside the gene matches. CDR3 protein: CASQAGTGHQPQHF. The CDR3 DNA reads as TGTGCCAGCCAGGCCGGGACAGGGCATCAGCCCCAGCATTTT.

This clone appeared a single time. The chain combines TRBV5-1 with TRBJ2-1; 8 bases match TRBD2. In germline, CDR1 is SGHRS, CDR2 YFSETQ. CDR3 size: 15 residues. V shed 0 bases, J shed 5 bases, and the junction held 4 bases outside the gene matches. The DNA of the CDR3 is TGCGCCAGCAGCTTGGTTGCGGGGGGTGACAATGAGCAGTTCTTC. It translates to CASSLVAGGDNEQFF.

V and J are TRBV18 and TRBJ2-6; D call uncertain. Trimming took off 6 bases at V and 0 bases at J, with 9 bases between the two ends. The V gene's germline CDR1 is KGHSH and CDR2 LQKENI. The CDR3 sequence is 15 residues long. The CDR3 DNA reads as TGTGCCAGCTCCTCAGGAAACTCTGGGGCCAACGTCCTGACTTTC. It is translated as CASSSGNSGANVLTF. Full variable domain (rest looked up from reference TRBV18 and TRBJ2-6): NAGVMQNPRHLVRRRGQEARLRCSPMKGHSHVYWYRQLPEEGLKFMVYLQKENIIDESGMPKERFSAEFPKEGPSILRIQQVVRGDSAAYFCASSSGNSGANVLTFGAGSRLTVL.

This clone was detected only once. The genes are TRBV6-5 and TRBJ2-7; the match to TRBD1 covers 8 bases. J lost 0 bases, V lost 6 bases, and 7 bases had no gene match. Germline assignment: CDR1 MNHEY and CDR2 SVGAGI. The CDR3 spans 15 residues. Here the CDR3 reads CASSDRGYLSYEQYF. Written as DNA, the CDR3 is TGTGCCAGCAGCGACAGGGGCTATCTCTCCTACGAGCAGTACTTC.

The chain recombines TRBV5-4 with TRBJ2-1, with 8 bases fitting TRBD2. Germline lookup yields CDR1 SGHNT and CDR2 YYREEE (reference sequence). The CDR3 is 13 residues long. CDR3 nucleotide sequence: TGTGCTAGCCGTCCGGGGGGGAAGGATGAGCAGTTCTTC. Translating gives CASRPGGKDEQFF.

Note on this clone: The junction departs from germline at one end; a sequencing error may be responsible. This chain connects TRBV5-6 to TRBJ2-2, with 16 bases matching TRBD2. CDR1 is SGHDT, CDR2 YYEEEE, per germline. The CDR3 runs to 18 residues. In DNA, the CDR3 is TGTGCCCGCAGCAGGGGACTAGCGGGGGGGCCGGGCACCGGGGAGCTGTTTTTT. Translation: CARSRGLAGGPGTGELFF.

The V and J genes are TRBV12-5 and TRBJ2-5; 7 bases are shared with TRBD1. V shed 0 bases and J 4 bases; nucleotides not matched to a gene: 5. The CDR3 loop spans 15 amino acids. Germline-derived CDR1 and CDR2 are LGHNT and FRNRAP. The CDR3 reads CASGLVSSGGETQYF. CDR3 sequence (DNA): TGTGCTAGTGGTTTGGTATCGTCAGGGGGAGAGACCCAGTACTTC.

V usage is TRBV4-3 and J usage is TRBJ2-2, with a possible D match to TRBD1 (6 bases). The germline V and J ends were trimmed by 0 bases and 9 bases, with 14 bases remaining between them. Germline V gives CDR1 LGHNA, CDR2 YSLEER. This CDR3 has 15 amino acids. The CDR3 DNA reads TGCGCCAGCAGCCAAGATCAGGCAGGGGATCGGGAGCTGTTTTTT. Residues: CASSQDQAGDRELFF.

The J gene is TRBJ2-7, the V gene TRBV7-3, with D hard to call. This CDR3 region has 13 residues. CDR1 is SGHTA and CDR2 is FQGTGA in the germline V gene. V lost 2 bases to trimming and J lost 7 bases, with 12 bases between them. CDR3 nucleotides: TGTGCCAGCAGCTTAGGCCCGCAGAGGGAGCAGTACTTC. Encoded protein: CASSLGPQREQYF.

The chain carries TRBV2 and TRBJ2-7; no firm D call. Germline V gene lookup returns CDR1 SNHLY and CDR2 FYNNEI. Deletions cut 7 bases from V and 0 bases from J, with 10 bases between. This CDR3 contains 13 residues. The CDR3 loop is CASTYPISYEQYF. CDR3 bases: TGTGCCAGCACGTACCCTATCTCCTACGAGCAGTACTTC. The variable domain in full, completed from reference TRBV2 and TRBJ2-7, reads EPEVTQTPSHQVTQMGQEVILRCVPISNHLYFYWYRQILGQKVEFLVSFYNNEISEKSEIFDDQFSVERPDGSNFTLKIRSTKLEDSAMYFCASTYPISYEQYFGPGTRLTVT.

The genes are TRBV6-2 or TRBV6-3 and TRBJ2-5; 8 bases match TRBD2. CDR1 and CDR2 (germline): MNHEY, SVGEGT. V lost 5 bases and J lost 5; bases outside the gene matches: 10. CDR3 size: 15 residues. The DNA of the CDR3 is TGTGCCAGCAGTCTAGATAGCGGGGCCTGGGAGACCCAGTACTTC. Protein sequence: CASSLDSGAWETQYF.